The entry below describes one TCR beta chain. This entry comes from a study of blood T cell repertoires in COVID-19. Study overall: The samples span acute and convalescent COVID-19 from the United States, Italy and Spain. The cDNA or gDNA used as material had been derived from T cells, B-cell-depleted T cells, or PBMCs.

Authors' processing steps: Amplification of reference gene primers provided the estimated nucleated cell counts. Measured with immunoSEQ multiplex PCR; TCRdb has only the in-frame clones, and not every one. V and J calls and clone size follow that table, whereas D and trimming were derived from the DNA. Among approximately 250,000 clones listed, around nine tenths were seen once. This CDR3 is 14 amino acids long. The germline gives CDR1 SGDLS, CDR2 YYNGEE. V was cut by 7 bases and J by 7 bases, with 18 bases left in between. The specimen sequenced was peripheral blood. The chain employs TRBV9 and TRBJ1-5; D remains unclear. The source of this sequence is a man aged 35 to 55 with active or convalescent COVID-19. The CDR3 protein is CASGPGRAGQPQHF. CDR3 in DNA: TGTGCCAGCGGCCCCGGGCGGGCCGGGCAGCCCCAGCATTTT. The variable domain in full, with the rest retrieved from reference TRBV9 and TRBJ1-5, is DSGVTQTPKHLITATGQRVTLRCSPRSGDLSVYWYQQSLDQGLQFLIQYYNGEERAKGNILERFSAQQFPDLHSELNLSSLELGDSALYFCASGPGRAGQPQHFGDGTRLSIL.